These T cell receptor beta chains were read from a single sample in a study of technical replicates of blood from a few donors. The table came from immunoSEQ multiplex PCR; TCRdb's copy has only in-frame clones and leaves some out. The sample lists approximately 70,000 clones; about 95% were seen once. The source material was T cells isolated from PBMCs. Every receptor here comes from a human donor in good health. CDR3s include the opening cysteine and the closing phenylalanine or tryptophan. A D gene is named only where the DNA matches it firmly. Only some rows state a clone size, as once, few, many or a class for expanded clones.

.	.	TRBV7-6	TRBJ2-5	CASSLATSVKETQYF	TGTGCCAGCAGCTTAGCAACCAGCGTCAAAGAGACCCAGTACTTC
.	TRBD2	TRBV4-1	TRBJ2-7	CASSQQGLAEYEQYF	TGCGCCAGCAGCCAACAAGGACTAGCTGAATACGAGCAGTACTTC
once	.	TRBV11-2	TRBJ2-7	CASSLVRVHAHYEQYF	TGTGCCAGCAGCTTAGTTCGGGTCCACGCCCACTACGAGCAGTACTTC
few	.	TRBV19	TRBJ1-1	CASSMRGVNTEAFF	TGTGCCAGTAGTATGCGGGGGGTGAACACTGAAGCTTTCTTT
once	TRBD1	TRBV9	TRBJ2-2	CASSVSPVGQGNTGELFF	TGTGCCAGCAGCGTTAGTCCCGTAGGACAGGGGAACACCGGGGAGCTGTTTTTT
.	.	TRBV12-5	TRBJ1-3	CASAKGQTQAGNTIYF	TGTGCTAGTGCGAAAGGACAGACCCAGGCTGGAAACACCATATATTTT
.	TRBD2	TRBV2	TRBJ2-1	CASAVERGISNEQFF	TGTGCCAGCGCTGTGGAGCGGGGAATTAGCAATGAGCAGTTCTTC
.	TRBD2	TRBV2	TRBJ2-2	CASRLADANTGELFF	TGTGCCAGCAGACTAGCGGATGCGAACACCGGGGAGCTGTTTTTT
few	.	TRBV29-1	TRBJ1-1	CSVETTMNTEAFF	TGCAGCGTTGAGACTACGATGAACACTGAAGCTTTCTTT
.	.	TRBV7-9	TRBJ2-5	CASSLADRREETQYF	TGTGCCAGCAGCTTAGCGGATAGGCGGGAAGAGACCCAGTACTTC
.	TRBD1	TRBV19	TRBJ1-1	CASVWGTGLSNTEAFF	TGTGCCAGCGTATGGGGGACAGGCCTTTCGAACACTGAAGCTTTCTTT
.	.	TRBV10-1	TRBJ2-3	CASSGRLADTQYF	TGCGCCAGCAGTGGAAGACTAGCAGATACGCAGTATTTT
once	TRBD2	TRBV28	TRBJ2-7	CASSPGGRADEQYF	TGTGCCAGCAGTCCCGGCGGGAGGGCCGACGAGCAGTACTTC
.	TRBD1	TRBV30	TRBJ1-1	CAWTGGLTEAFF	TGTGCCTGGACAGGGGGCTTAACTGAAGCTTTCTTT
.	.	TRBV16	TRBJ1-5	CASSQLARGLGDTDQPQHF	TGTGCCAGCAGCCAATTGGCCAGAGGGCTCGGAGATACGGATCAGCCCCAGCATTTT
once	.	TRBV30	TRBJ1-6	CAWSVDSRVGSPLHF	TGTGCCTGGAGTGTGGACTCCAGAGTTGGTTCACCCCTCCACTTT
.	TRBD2	TRBV9	TRBJ2-5	CASSSGLAGARYQETQYF	TGTGCCAGCAGCTCCGGACTAGCGGGAGCGAGGTACCAAGAGACCCAGTACTTC
.	.	TRBV5-1	TRBJ2-5	CASSLESLQETQYF	TGCGCCAGCAGCTTGGAGTCCCTACAAGAGACCCAGTACTTC
.	TRBD1	TRBV2	TRBJ1-1	CASAQGARGTEAFF	TGTGCCAGCGCCCAGGGGGCCAGGGGCACTGAAGCTTTCTTT
.	TRBD1	TRBV28	TRBJ2-5	CASSLGTALQETQYF	TGTGCCAGCAGTTTAGGGACAGCACTCCAAGAGACCCAGTACTTC
.	.	TRBV6-1	TRBJ1-5	CASSWEINQPQHF	TGTGCCAGCAGTTGGGAGATTAATCAGCCCCAGCATTTT
.	TRBD1	TRBV29-1	TRBJ1-1	CSVLQGASTEAFF	TGCAGCGTTCTCCAGGGGGCGAGCACTGAAGCTTTCTTT
.	TRBD1	TRBV10-2	TRBJ2-7	CASRRDRVEEQYF	TGCGCCAGCAGAAGGGACAGGGTGGAAGAGCAGTACTTC
.	.	TRBV12-5	TRBJ1-2	CASGLGTLLGYGYTF	TGTGCTAGTGGTTTGGGGACTCTGCTTGGCTATGGCTACACCTTC
.	.	TRBV6-1	TRBJ2-7	CASSGRVSPYEQYF	TGTGCCAGCAGTGGCAGGGTTTCACCCTACGAGCAGTACTTC
.	TRBD1	TRBV5-6	TRBJ2-7	CASIAHTGVAREQYF	TGTGCCAGCATCGCCCACACAGGGGTGGCGAGGGAGCAGTACTTC
.	TRBD2	TRBV4-1	TRBJ2-7	CASSQGPGLANYEQYF	TGCGCCAGCAGCCAAGGACCGGGACTAGCGAACTACGAGCAGTACTTC
.	TRBD1	TRBV27	TRBJ2-7	CASSFSGQGGNYEQYF	TGTGCCAGCAGTTTTTCCGGACAGGGGGGCAACTACGAGCAGTACTTC